Below, 10 T cell receptor beta chains from the same sample are listed, as sequenced in a study of OX40 agonist ivuxolimab in advanced cancers. Repertoires were generated with immunoSEQ multiplex PCR, while TCRdb's copy carries only in-frame clones and drops some. The profile shows about 46,000 clones, about 91% of them singletons. This material consisted of CD4+ or CD8+ T cells sorted from blood, taken in a trial of the OX40 agonist ivuxolimab. The source of these receptors is an adult with an advanced solid tumor such as melanoma, head and neck, liver or kidney cancer.

The chain couples TRBV19 to TRBJ1-5; D not resolved. The germline V gene has CDR1 LNHDA and CDR2 SQIVND (reference sequence). This CDR3 is built from 17 residues. V lost 6 bases and J lost 0, with 18 bases in between. The CDR3 DNA reads TGTGCCAGTAGACCGGAGGGTTCAGTCTATAGCAATCAGCCCCAGCATTTT. Its translation: CASRPEGSVYSNQPQHF.

This sequence joins TRBV2 and TRBJ1-6, with D perhaps TRBD1 (5 bases). Per the germline V gene, CDR1 is SNHLY and CDR2 is FYNNEI. Trimming removed 5 bases at V and 4 bases at J, with 18 bases between. This CDR3 has 17 residues. CDR3 coding DNA: TGTGCCAGCAGTCCTGGACATCCTTCGAGTTATAATTCACCCCTCCACTTT. As protein: CASSPGHPSSYNSPLHF.

The chain couples TRBV7-9 to TRBJ1-2; a weak D match, TRBD1 (5 bases). The CDR3 runs to 12 residues. Trimming cost V 4 bases and J 7 bases, with 10 bases left between them. The germline CDR1 and CDR2 sequences are SEHNR and FQNEAQ (reference sequence). The CDR3 nucleotides are TGTGCCAGCAGCTCCCGAGGGGTTGGCTACACCTTC. Its translation is CASSSRGVGYTF.

This chain links TRBV29-1 with TRBJ2-1; 9 bases fit TRBD1. Germline CDR1 and CDR2: SQVTM and ANQGSEA. The CDR3 has 13 residues. Trimming at V came to 7 bases and at J to 2 bases, leaving 3 bases not matched to a gene. As DNA, the CDR3 is TGCAGCGCTGGGACAGGGACCTACAATGAGCAGTTCTTC. Protein: CSAGTGTYNEQFF.

This chain connects TRBV6-6 to TRBJ2-7; D not resolved. V was pared by 4 bases and J by 6 bases, with 13 bases between. Germline loops: CDR1 MNHNY, CDR2 SVGAGI (reference sequence). The CDR3 loop spans 13 amino acids. The CDR3 here is CASSWKGFGEQYF. CDR3 nucleotides: TGTGCCAGCAGTTGGAAGGGTTTTGGCGAGCAGTACTTC.

The chain couples TRBV19 to TRBJ1-2, with a possible D match to TRBD1 (5 bases). Germline lookup yields CDR1 LNHDA and CDR2 SQIVND (reference sequence). V gave up 6 bases and J gave up 0 bases, with 11 bases separating them. This CDR3 has 14 residues. CDR3 coding DNA: TGTGCCAGTAGCCCCATGGGGGCTAACTATGGCTACACCTTC. Protein sequence: CASSPMGANYGYTF.

The chain links TRBV4-1 to TRBJ1-6; no reliable D call. Trimming pared 0 bases from V and 0 bases from J, leaving 6 bases between. Per germline, CDR1 MGHRA and CDR2 YSYEKL. The CDR3 is 16 residues long. The CDR3 loop reads CASSQEGSSYNSPLHF. In DNA form, the CDR3 reads TGCGCCAGCAGCCAAGAAGGGAGCTCCTATAATTCACCCCTCCACTTT.

The rearrangement links TRBV18 to TRBJ1-2, with 8 bases lining up with TRBD1. The germline V gene has CDR1 KGHSH and CDR2 LQKENI. The junction had 6 bases not matched to a gene; V was cut back by 3 bases and J by 3 bases. The CDR3 length is 15 residues. The CDR3 coding sequence is TGTGCCAGCTCACCGCCCGACAGGGGACACTATGGCTACACCTTC. Its protein product is CASSPPDRGHYGYTF.

The genes are TRBV28 and TRBJ2-2; no firm D call. CDR3 length equals 15 residues. Trimming removed 4 bases from V and 6 bases from J, with 15 bases in between. In germline, CDR1 is MDHEN, CDR2 SYDVKM. CDR3 in DNA: TGTGCCAGCAGTTCGCTCGATCTTGTATCCGGGGAGCTGTTTTTT. It specifies CASSSLDLVSGELFF.

The V and J genes are TRBV28 and TRBJ2-7, with 7 bases lining up with TRBD1. Germline CDR1 MDHEN, CDR2 SYDVKM. Losses at the gene ends were 6 bases for V and 2 bases for J; bases not matched to a gene: 10. The CDR3 totals 15 residues. As DNA, the CDR3 is TGTGCCAGCAGCCCGCTGACAGGGAAGGCCTACGAGCAGTACTTC. This translates into CASSPLTGKAYEQYF. Filled out from reference TRBV28 and TRBJ2-7, the complete variable domain reads DVKVTQSSRYLVKRTGEKVFLECVQDMDHENMFWYRQDPGLGLRLIYFSYDVKMKEKGDIPEGYSVSREKKERFSLILESASTNQTSMYLCASSPLTGKAYEQYFGPGTRLTVT.